Below, 27 T cell receptor beta chains from the same sample are listed, as sequenced in a study of T cell repertoires in cytomegalovirus infection (dated by TCRdb to the late 2010s). The instrument given in TCRdb is Illumina HiSeq 1500. TCRdb reprocessed the public reads (quality trimming at Q25 with fastp, clone calling with MiXCR) and kept in-frame beta chains. Under each unique CDR3 protein, matching rows form one entry showing the most common genes and DNA. Counted in this sample were under 200,000 distinct CDR3 sequences; 8% to 10% of them appeared once. Approximately 4.6% of the sample is held by the ten biggest clonotypes. The sequencing sample was made of PBMCs. All receptors come from a human donor in good health (CMV status not recorded). Some clones in this sample may be carry-over from other donors' samples.

This clonotype was counted only a few times. This chain uses TRBV19 with TRBJ1-2; possibly TRBD1 for D (6 bases). CDR1 and CDR2 from the germline V gene are LNHDA and SQIVND (reference sequence). The CDR3 is made up of 14 amino acids. With 6 bases removed from V and 4 bases from J, the gap between germline ends came to 15 bases. Here the CDR3 DNA reads TGTGCCAGTAGAGGGGGGCAGGCGCCCTATGGCTACACCTTC. It specifies CASRGGQAPYGYTF.

This chain uses TRBV29-1 with TRBJ2-3, with D maybe TRBD2 (6 bases). CDR3 length: 15 residues. Germline CDR1 SQVTM, CDR2 ANQGSEA. Trimming removed 3 bases at V and 1 base at J, with 14 bases between. The CDR3 DNA reads TGCAGCGTTGAGTGGCTAGCGAGTCGCACAGATACGCAGTATTTT. Its protein product is CSVEWLASRTDTQYF.

V is TRBV5-8 and J is TRBJ2-1; 8 bases match TRBD1. V shed 0 bases, J shed 5 bases, and the junction held 4 bases outside the gene matches. Germline CDR1 and CDR2: SGHTS and YDEGEE. The CDR3 has 15 amino acids. CDR3 coding DNA: TGTGCCAGCAGCTTGGGGACAGGGCCTGACAATGAGCAGTTCTTC. Amino acid sequence: CASSLGTGPDNEQFF.

This clonotype came up many times. CDR3 amino acids: CASSELAGGPGTQYF. CDR3 sequence (DNA): TGTGCCAGCAGCGAACTAGCGGGAGGGCCAGGGACCCAGTACTTC. The chain has TRBV7-2 and TRBJ2-5; 13 bases are shared with TRBD2. Germline assignment: CDR1 SGHTA and CDR2 FQGNSA. V dropped 5 bases and J dropped 7; count of bases not matched to a gene: 7. The CDR3 extends over 15 amino acids.

This clonotype was seen at least ten times. The chain is built from TRBV7-9 and TRBJ1-1; 7 nucleotides match TRBD1. V was pared by 1 base and J by 5 bases, with 4 bases of the junction left unmatched. The germline V gene has CDR1 SEHNR and CDR2 FQNEAQ (reference sequence). The CDR3 covers 14 residues. The CDR3 loop reads CASSLGQGKTEAFF. The CDR3 DNA reads as TGTGCCAGCAGCTTAGGACAGGGAAAAACTGAAGCTTTCTTT. The full variable domain, in which reference TRBV7-9 and TRBJ1-1 provide the parts outside the CDR3, is DTGVSQNPRHKITKRGQNVTFRCDPISEHNRLYWYRQTLGQGPEFLTYFQNEAQLEKSRLLSDRFSAERPKGSFSTLEIQRTEQGDSAMYLCASSLGQGKTEAFFGQGTRLTVV.

In its sample, this clonotype was seen a few times. The CDR3 reads CSAQPPGLANEQYF. DNA of the CDR3: TGCAGTGCCCAACCCCCGGGACTAGCGAACGAGCAGTACTTC. The chain uses TRBV20-1 and TRBJ2-7, with 10 bases aligning to TRBD2. CDR3 length: 14 amino acids. Germline CDR1 is DFQATT and CDR2 is SNEGSKA (reference sequence). The V segment lost 6 bases and the J segment 5 bases; nucleotides outside the gene matches: 10.

Ten or more counts support this clonotype. J is TRBJ2-2 and V is TRBV7-2; possible D gene TRBD1, 6 bases. The length of the CDR3 is 16 residues. Germline V gives CDR1 SGHTA, CDR2 FQGNSA. Trimming removed 3 bases from V and 5 bases from J, with 16 bases in between. CDR3 amino acids: CASSFPEKQGTGELFF. The CDR3 nucleotides read TGTGCCAGCAGCTTTCCCGAAAAACAGGGTACCGGGGAGCTGTTTTTT.

The table lists this clonotype with many counts. The chain links TRBV7-2 to TRBJ2-5, with 15 bases matching TRBD2. The junction had 1 base not matched to a gene; V was cut back by 0 bases and J by 2 bases. CDR3 length: 17 residues. The germline V gene has CDR1 SGHTA and CDR2 FQGNSA. The CDR3 DNA reads TGTGCCAGCAGCTTAGCGGGGACTAGCGGGGGGCAAGAGACCCAGTACTTC. Protein sequence: CASSLAGTSGGQETQYF.

This clonotype has a handful of counts. V and J are TRBV20-1 and TRBJ1-6; 9 bases agree with TRBD1. V dropped 4 bases and J dropped 7; count of bases not matched to a gene: 5. CDR1 DFQATT and CDR2 SNEGSKA come from the germline V gene (reference sequence). The CDR3 covers 14 residues. CDR3 loop: CSAILQGANSPLHF. CDR3 bases: TGCAGTGCTATCCTACAGGGGGCGAATTCACCCCTCCACTTT.

This clonotype showed up many times. The V call is TRBV7-2, the J call TRBJ2-1; D may match TRBD1 or TRBD2 (5 bases each). Per germline, CDR1 SGHTA and CDR2 FQGNSA. The CDR3 covers 15 residues. V was shortened by 1 base and J by 7 bases, with 14 bases between the two germline ends. DNA for the CDR3: TGTGCCAGCAGCTTAGTGAGTGGGACGGCGAATGAGCAGTTCTTC. Its protein product is CASSLVSGTANEQFF.

This clonotype was counted at least ten times. The rearrangement links TRBV15 to TRBJ1-3; D unresolved. V lost 1 base and J lost 0, with 4 bases in between. This CDR3 contains 14 residues. Germline CDR1 LNHNV, CDR2 YYDKDF (reference sequence). The CDR3 loop reads CATSRGDSGNTIYF. In nucleotides, the CDR3 is TGTGCCACCAGCAGAGGCGACTCTGGAAACACCATATATTTT.

This clonotype was seen many times. The J gene is TRBJ2-5, the V gene TRBV7-2, with 7 bases matching TRBD1. Per germline, CDR1 SGHTA and CDR2 FQGNSA. The CDR3 has 15 residues. J was trimmed by 5 bases and V by 5 bases; bases with no gene match: 11. Written as DNA, the CDR3 is TGTGCCAGCAGCCGGGACCGACAGGGAAGCGAGACCCAGTACTTC. Translating gives CASSRDRQGSETQYF.

In this sample, this clonotype turned up many times. V is TRBV12-5 and J is TRBJ1-1; unclear D gene. The CDR3 contains 15 residues. Deletions cut 4 bases from V and 3 bases from J, with 15 bases between. Looked up from germline, CDR1 is LGHNT and CDR2 is FRNRAP. Written as DNA, the CDR3 is TGTGCTAGTGGTTCGGCGACGATATTTTACACTGAAGCTTTCTTT. It codes for CASGSATIFYTEAFF.

The rearrangement uses TRBV3-1 and TRBJ1-1; tentatively, D is TRBD1 (5 bases). The CDR3 spans 15 residues. Germline values: CDR1 LGHDT, CDR2 YNNKEL (reference sequence). Deletions cut 4 bases from V and 0 bases from J, with 12 bases between. CDR3 DNA sequence: TGTGCCAGCAGCCCCCAGGGACGGTTGAACACTGAAGCTTTCTTT. Amino acid sequence: CASSPQGRLNTEAFF.

This clonotype showed up many times. V usage is TRBV7-2 and J usage is TRBJ2-7, with D tentatively TRBD1 or TRBD2 (5 bases each). Trimming removed 4 bases at V and 3 bases at J, with 16 bases between. The CDR3 consists of 15 residues. Per the germline V gene, CDR1 is SGHTA and CDR2 is FQGNSA. The CDR3 DNA is TGTGCCAGCAGCTCCCGCCCCGGGGCTCACTACGAGCAGTACTTC. It translates to CASSSRPGAHYEQYF. The variable domain in full, with the rest retrieved from reference TRBV7-2 and TRBJ2-7, is GAGVSQSPSNKVTEKGKDVELRCDPISGHTALYWYRQSLGQGLEFLIYFQGNSAPDKSGLPSDRFSAERTGGSVSTLTIQRTQQEDSAVYLCASSSRPGAHYEQYFGPGTRLTVT.

This clonotype showed up many times. The chain has TRBV6-2 or TRBV6-3 and TRBJ1-1, with no clear D. Trimming cost V 4 bases and J 3 bases, with 6 bases left between them. The germline CDR1 and CDR2 sequences are MNHEY and SVGEGT. This CDR3 region has 12 residues. CDR3 residues: CASSFGYTEAFF. The CDR3, as DNA: TGTGCCAGCAGTTTTGGTTACACTGAAGCTTTCTTT.

This clonotype was counted ten times or more. This sequence joins TRBV11-2 and TRBJ2-1, with TRBD2 identical over 11 bases. Germline loops: CDR1 SGHAT, CDR2 FQNNGV. J gave up 4 bases and V 4 bases, and 3 bases lay outside the gene matches. The CDR3 length is 15 residues. CDR3 bases: TGTGCCAGCAGCTCTAGCGGGAGGTATTACAATGAGCAGTTCTTC. This encodes CASSSSGRYYNEQFF.

The CDR3 DNA follows: TGCAGCGGTTCCAGGGAAGGTCAGCCCCAGCATTTT. Protein: CSGSREGQPQHF. This chain uses TRBV29-1 with TRBJ1-5; TRBD1 might be the D (5 bases). The CDR3 sequence is 12 residues long. Germline values: CDR1 SQVTM, CDR2 ANQGSEA. The V gene lost 7 bases and the J gene lost 6 bases, with 13 bases spanning the gap.

Of note for this clonotype: A read error may be the cause here, since a much bigger clone is one base away. V and J are TRBV6-2 or TRBV6-3 and TRBJ2-2; the D is unclear. The V end lost 4 bases, the J end lost 0 bases, and 9 bases lay between the germline ends. The CDR3 is 15 amino acids. Looked up from germline, CDR1 is MNHEY and CDR2 is SVGEGT. The CDR3 nucleotides are TGTGCCAGCAGTTTCGGGCCGGCGAACACCGGGGAGCTGTTTTTT. This codes for CASSFGPANTGELFF.

This clonotype was recorded at least ten times. The chain has TRBV24-1 and TRBJ2-5; TRBD1 aligns across 7 bases. Germline V lookup: CDR1 KGHDR, CDR2 SFDVKD. With 3 bases clipped from V and 1 base from J, the junction kept 4 bases outside the gene matches. This CDR3 region has 15 residues. CDR3 nucleotides: TGTGCCACCAGTGATGCGACAGGGCGCCAAGAGACCCAGTACTTC. This encodes CATSDATGRQETQYF.

The rearrangement links TRBV2 to TRBJ2-1; TRBD2 matches 7 bases. The CDR3 consists of 16 residues. Germline-derived CDR1 and CDR2 are SNHLY and FYNNEI. The V and J ends lost 3 bases and 4 bases, in that order; junction bases with no gene match: 9. CDR3 protein: CASSEAGGSTYNEQFF. DNA of the CDR3: TGTGCCAGCAGTGAGGCCGGCGGGAGCACTTACAATGAGCAGTTCTTC.

V is TRBV7-9 and J is TRBJ2-5; TRBD2 agrees at 12 bases. Germline assignment: CDR1 SEHNR and CDR2 FQNEAQ (reference sequence). This CDR3 comprises 16 residues. V dropped 4 bases and J dropped 0; count of bases not matched to a gene: 3. CDR3 sequence reads: CASSWLAGGNQETQYF. As DNA, the CDR3 is TGTGCCAGCAGCTGGCTAGCGGGAGGGAACCAAGAGACCCAGTACTTC.

This clonotype has at least ten counts. V usage is TRBV11-3 and J usage is TRBJ2-5; 10 positions match TRBD2. The CDR3 is 15 amino acids. Losses at the gene ends were 3 bases for V and 5 bases for J; bases not matched to a gene: 6. The germline V gene has CDR1 SGHNT and CDR2 YENEEA. The CDR3 nucleotides are TGTGCCAGCAGCTTGACTAGCGGGTTGGGGGAGACCCAGTACTTC. Protein: CASSLTSGLGETQYF.

This clonotype was found many times. The chain carries TRBV15 and TRBJ2-3; D remains unclear. Between the trimmed V and J ends, which lost 5 bases and 5 bases, there was a span of 11 bases. This CDR3 comprises 13 residues. From germline, CDR1 is LNHNV and CDR2 YYDKDF (reference sequence). CDR3 amino acids: CATSGFMGDTQYF. CDR3 DNA: TGTGCCACCAGCGGCTTCATGGGAGATACGCAGTATTTT.

This clonotype was found many times. This chain links TRBV6-2 or TRBV6-3 with TRBJ1-5; 8 positions match TRBD1. V gave up 5 bases and J gave up 0 bases; unmatched junction bases: 6. CDR1 and CDR2 (germline): MNHEY, SVGEGT. There are 16 residues in the CDR3. DNA of the CDR3: TGTGCCAGCAGTGACCCACAGGGGGGTAGCAATCAGCCCCAGCATTTT. It is translated as CASSDPQGGSNQPQHF.

This clonotype was counted at least ten times. The rearrangement joins TRBV7-6 to TRBJ2-7; 8 bases are a match to TRBD1. The germline V gene has CDR1 SGHVS and CDR2 FNYEAQ. The CDR3 is 12 amino acids. J was trimmed by 6 bases and V by 5 bases; bases with no gene match: 3. As DNA, the CDR3 is TGTGCCAGCAGCAGACAGGGGTTCGAGCAGTACTTC. This sequence encodes CASSRQGFEQYF. Variable domain in full (rest from reference TRBV7-6 and TRBJ2-7): GAGVSQSPRYKVTKRGQDVALRCDPISGHVSLYWYRQALGQGPEFLTYFNYEAQQDKSGLPNDRFSAERPEGSISTLTIQRTEQRDSAMYRCASSRQGFEQYFGPGTRLTVT.

This clonotype was seen many times. The chain recombines TRBV11-2 with TRBJ2-7; the D gene is possibly TRBD2 (6 bases). This CDR3 region has 17 residues. CDR1 is SGHAT and CDR2 is FQNNGV in the germline V gene. V was shortened by 1 base and J by 4 bases, with 20 bases between the two germline ends. CDR3 nucleotide sequence: TGTGCCAGCAGCTTAGCTATGGCGGCGGGGAGATCGTACGAGCAGTACTTC. Amino acids: CASSLAMAAGRSYEQYF.